This entry features one TCR beta chain sequence. This CDR3 comprises 12 residues. V lost 4 bases and J 4 bases, leaving 7 bases between the germline ends. The sample is drawn from a study of blood T cell repertoires in COVID-19. Sequencing was performed with immunoSEQ multiplex PCR; in TCRdb, only in-frame clones are kept and a portion is missing. The table includes 150,000 to 200,000 clones, about nine tenths detected once. The sequencing input was peripheral blood. The chain has TRBV12-3 or TRBV12-4 and TRBJ1-2; D ambiguous. The clonotype was recovered from a man aged 65 to 79 with active or convalescent COVID-19. The CDR3 nucleotides read TGTGCCAGCAGTTGGCAGGCCTATGGCTACACCTTC. Its translation: CASSWQAYGYTF.